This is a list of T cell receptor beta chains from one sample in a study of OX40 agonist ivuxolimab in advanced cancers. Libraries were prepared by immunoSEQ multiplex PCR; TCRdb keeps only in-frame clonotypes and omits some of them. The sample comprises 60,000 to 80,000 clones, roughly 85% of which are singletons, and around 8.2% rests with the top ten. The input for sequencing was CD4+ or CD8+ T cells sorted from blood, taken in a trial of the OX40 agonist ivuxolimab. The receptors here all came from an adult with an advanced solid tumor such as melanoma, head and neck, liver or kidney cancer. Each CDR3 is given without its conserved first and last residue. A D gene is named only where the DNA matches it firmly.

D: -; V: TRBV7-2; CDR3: ASSPRVGVNEKLF
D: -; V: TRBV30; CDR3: AWSRNNQPQH
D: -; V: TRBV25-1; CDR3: ASTLTGEGRTQY
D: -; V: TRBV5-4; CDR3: ASRSTGSNEQF
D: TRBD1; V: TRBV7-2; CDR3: ASSKGQGSQPQH
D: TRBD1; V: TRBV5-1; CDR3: ASRDSPNEKLF
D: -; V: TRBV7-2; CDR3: ASSSRIGMGNYGYT
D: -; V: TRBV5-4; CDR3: ASSLAKNTEAF
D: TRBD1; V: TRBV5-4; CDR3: ASSLGRQGGGNEQF
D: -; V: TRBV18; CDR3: ASSVQGHSNQPQH
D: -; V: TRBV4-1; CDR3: ASSQESSGVGEAF
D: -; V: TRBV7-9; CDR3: ASSLGAGSTGELF
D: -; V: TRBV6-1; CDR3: ASSGPTDGGAPRDEQY
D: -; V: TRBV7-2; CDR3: ASSFSRARTEAF
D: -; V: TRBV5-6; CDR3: ASSLVDPLLGNEQF
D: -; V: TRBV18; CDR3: ASSPQPIRVQKEKLF
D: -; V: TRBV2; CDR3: ASVGGYSTEAF
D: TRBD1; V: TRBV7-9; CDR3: ASSGTAFNYGYT
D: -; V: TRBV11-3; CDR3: ASSSAGKLF
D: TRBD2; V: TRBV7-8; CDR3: ASSFTSGGGGEQF
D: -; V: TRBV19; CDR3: ASLKGGTNEKLF
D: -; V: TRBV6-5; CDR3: ASSYIPGQETQY
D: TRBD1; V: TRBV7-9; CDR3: ASSSLGQGNEQY
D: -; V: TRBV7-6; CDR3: ASSLAGGNQPQH
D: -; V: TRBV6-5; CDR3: ASSFLTLGEQY
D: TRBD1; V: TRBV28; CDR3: ASSFGDRGRNGYT
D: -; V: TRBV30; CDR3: AWRGSGNTIY
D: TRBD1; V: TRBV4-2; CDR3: ASSQTGTGMGIGYEQY
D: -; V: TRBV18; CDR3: ASSPLQGGPSQPQH
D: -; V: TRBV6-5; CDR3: ASIQQGGHQPQH
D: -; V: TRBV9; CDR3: ASSVGGPYNEQF
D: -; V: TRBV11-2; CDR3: ASSLQQGYEQY
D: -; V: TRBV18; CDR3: ASSPVESNYGYT
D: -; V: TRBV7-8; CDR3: ASSLAGQYGHADTQY
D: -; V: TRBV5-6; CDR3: ASSLRRDGDYEQY
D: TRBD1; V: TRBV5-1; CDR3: ASSLGDRDQETQY
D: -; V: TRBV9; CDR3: ASSVGGVGTEAF
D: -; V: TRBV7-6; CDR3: ASSPGGNPNEKLF
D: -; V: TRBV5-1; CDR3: ASSLRGATNEKLF
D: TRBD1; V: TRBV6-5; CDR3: ASSYAPGTDFSYT
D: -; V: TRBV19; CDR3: ASSIAQTGGFNGYT
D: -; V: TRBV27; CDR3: ASSLRGNQETQY